This T cell receptor (beta chain) was recovered during a study of read filtering for tumor transcriptome and immune sequencing. Study information: IR-seq gave about 3.5 to 10.27 million TCR reads per sample; RNA-seq gave roughly 75 to 1,300. Study outcomes and limitations: Compared with RNA-seq, IR-seq gave much higher clonotype depth and reliability. Correlation between methods rose after single-read clonotypes were removed.

Molecular barcoded adaptors covering alpha/delta and beta/gamma chains were used on roughly 400 ng RNA. From the reads, TCRdb called clonotypes with MiXCR, one entry per CDR3 protein. The data show tens of thousands of distinct CDR3 sequences, with 20% to 25% seen just once and 11% held by the top ten. Trimming took off 0 bases at V and 0 bases at J, with 8 bases between the two ends. Germline V lookup: CDR1 SGHNT, CDR2 YYREEE (reference sequence). The CDR3 extends over 15 amino acids. The table lists this clonotype with a few counts. The antigen remains unidentified. This TCR was sampled from a donor aged 40 or older with multiple myeloma. The sequenced sample was a population of CD138-negative cells sorted from bone marrow. The V and J genes are TRBV5-4 and TRBJ2-3; perhaps TRBD2 as D (5 bases). CDR3 region: CASSLGAVSTDTQYF. The DNA for the CDR3 is TGTGCCAGCAGCTTGGGAGCGGTTAGCACAGATACGCAGTATTTT.